The 21 T cell receptor beta chains below come from one sample, sequenced in a study of shared clonotypes between healthy human individuals. Method: immunoSEQ multiplex PCR; TCRdb's copy keeps in-frame clones and lacks some. This table holds roughly 2 million clones, approximately 94% found once. Source material: naive CD4+ T cells sorted from blood. Regarding subset: CD45RA+ positively selected. The source is a man younger than 30 in good health.

This chain connects TRBV7-9 to TRBJ2-1, with a possible D match to TRBD1 (6 bases). This CDR3 comprises 15 residues. Between the trimmed V and J ends, which lost 8 bases and 0 bases, there was a span of 14 bases. Germline CDR1 SEHNR, CDR2 FQNEAQ (reference sequence). The CDR3 here is CASGKTGSSYNEQFF. The CDR3 DNA reads as TGTGCCAGCGGGAAAACAGGGAGCTCCTACAATGAGCAGTTCTTC. The full variable domain, rest sourced from reference TRBV7-9 and TRBJ2-1, is DTGVSQNPRHKITKRGQNVTFRCDPISEHNRLYWYRQTLGQGPEFLTYFQNEAQLEKSRLLSDRFSAERPKGSFSTLEIQRTEQGDSAMYLCASGKTGSSYNEQFFGPGTRLTVL.

CDR3 nucleotides: TGTGCCAGCAGTGAAAGGCAGGGAGCTTCTGGCTACACCTTC. It is translated as CASSERQGASGYTF. The rearrangement joins TRBV6-1 to TRBJ1-2; possibly TRBD1 for D (5 bases). There are 14 residues in the CDR3. Trimming shortened V by 2 bases and J by 7 bases, and 14 bases separated the two germline ends. Germline assignment: CDR1 MNHNS and CDR2 SASEGT.

This chain uses TRBV6-1 with TRBJ2-2; TRBD1 matches 8 bases. Per the germline V gene, CDR1 is MNHNS and CDR2 is SASEGT. Losses at the gene ends were 4 bases for V and 1 base for J; bases not matched to a gene: 5. The CDR3 totals 16 residues. CDR3 amino acids: CASSAPGTGNTGELFF. CDR3 coding DNA: TGTGCCAGCAGTGCTCCCGGGACAGGGAACACCGGGGAGCTGTTTTTT.

This chain uses TRBV6-5 with TRBJ1-2; D is unclear. The CDR3 contains 12 residues. The V gene lost 7 bases and the J gene lost 5 bases, with 11 bases spanning the gap. The V gene's germline CDR1 is MNHEY and CDR2 SVGAGI. The CDR3 DNA reads as TGTGCCAGCAATTTAGAAAGGTATGGCTACACCTTC. Amino acids: CASNLERYGYTF.

The V call is TRBV5-1, the J call TRBJ2-1, with 7 bases aligning to TRBD2. Germline CDR1 reads SGHRS; CDR2 reads YFSETQ. The CDR3 has 15 residues. The J segment lost 5 bases and the V segment lost 1 base, leaving 6 bases of the junction unmatched. CDR3: CASSLFPRGDNEQFF. DNA of the CDR3: TGCGCCAGCAGCTTGTTCCCTCGGGGGGACAATGAGCAGTTCTTC.

The gene calls are TRBV19 and TRBJ1-5; 9 positions match TRBD1. V was clipped by 7 bases and J by 7 bases; unmatched bases: 8. The CDR3 extends over 14 amino acids. The germline CDR1 and CDR2 sequences are LNHDA and SQIVND (reference sequence). CDR3 bases: TGTGCCAGTACCTCGGGACAGGGAGGGCAGCCCCAGCATTTT. It codes for CASTSGQGGQPQHF.

The chain uses TRBV6-6 and TRBJ2-7; 10 bases map to TRBD2. Germline V gene sequence: CDR1 MNHNY, CDR2 SVGAGI (reference sequence). This CDR3 comprises 14 residues. Trimming removed 8 bases from V and 1 base from J; junction bases left unmatched: 5. Here the CDR3 reads CASQLAGPSYEQYF. The DNA for the CDR3 is TGTGCCAGCCAACTAGCGGGGCCATCCTACGAGCAGTACTTC.

The rearrangement links TRBV11-3 to TRBJ2-3; TRBD2 might be the D (6 bases). The CDR3 is 13 amino acids. V lost 4 bases and J lost 5, with 10 bases in between. The germline V gene has CDR1 SGHNT and CDR2 YENEEA. The CDR3: CASSSSGLDTQYF. For the CDR3, the DNA is TGTGCCAGCAGCTCCAGCGGGTTAGATACGCAGTATTTT.

This clone was counted only a few times. The CDR3 spells CASSMQAKGSPLHF. Here the CDR3 DNA reads TGTGCCAGTAGTATGCAGGCGAAGGGCTCACCCCTCCACTTT. The chain is built from TRBV19 and TRBJ1-6; no firm D call. CDR1 and CDR2 from the germline V gene are LNHDA and SQIVND (reference sequence). V was shortened by 3 bases and J by 10 bases, with 13 bases between the two germline ends. The CDR3 has 14 residues.

This rearrangement joins TRBV5-4 to TRBJ1-4; D call uncertain. V gave up 2 bases and J gave up 0 bases, with 5 bases separating them. The germline gives CDR1 SGHNT, CDR2 YYREEE (reference sequence). This CDR3 comprises 14 residues. The CDR3 protein is CASSFEPTNEKLFF. In DNA form, the CDR3 reads TGTGCCAGCAGCTTCGAGCCAACTAATGAAAAACTGTTTTTT.

This rearrangement joins TRBV10-3 to TRBJ2-2; D tentatively fits TRBD1 or TRBD2 (6 bases each). Germline V gives CDR1 ENHRY, CDR2 SYGVKD. The germline V and J ends were trimmed by 10 bases and 7 bases, with 16 bases remaining between them. The CDR3 contains 13 residues. CDR3 in amino acids: CATGSGAIGELFF. The CDR3 coding sequence is TGTGCCACCGGTTCGGGGGCTATCGGGGAGCTGTTTTTT.

V usage is TRBV19 and J usage is TRBJ1-1; D unresolved. The germline V and J ends were trimmed by 3 bases and 4 bases, with 9 bases remaining between them. The CDR3 is 13 residues long. The germline V gene has CDR1 LNHDA and CDR2 SQIVND (reference sequence). CDR3 in amino acids: CASSIVRSTEAFF. The DNA for the CDR3 is TGTGCCAGTAGTATTGTTCGGTCCACTGAAGCTTTCTTT.

The rearrangement joins TRBV5-4 to TRBJ2-3, with TRBD2 matching 12 bases. The CDR3 consists of 14 residues. Unmatched junction bases numbered 9, after V lost 7 bases and J lost 9 bases. In germline, CDR1 is SGHNT, CDR2 YYREEE (reference sequence). The CDR3 protein is CASGSSGGETTQYF. CDR3 DNA: TGTGCCAGCGGGTCTAGCGGGGGGGAGACGACGCAGTATTTT.

The V call is TRBV5-3, the J call TRBJ2-7; 14 bases are shared with TRBD2. TRBV5-3 is identified as an open reading frame with a role that is uncertain. After removal of 4 bases from V and 2 bases from J, the junction contained 17 bases not matched to a gene. The CDR3 loop spans 20 amino acids. The CDR3 bases are TGTGCCAGAAGCGGAAGCCGCCGTGGGACTAGCGGGAGTCGGACCTACGAGCAGTACTTC. Encoded protein: CARSGSRRGTSGSRTYEQYF.

This clone was counted a single time. This chain connects TRBV27 to TRBJ1-6, with 8 bases matching TRBD1. Germline CDR1 and CDR2: MNHEY and SMNVEV (reference sequence). CDR3 length: 15 residues. The V segment lost 6 bases and the J segment 7 bases; nucleotides outside the gene matches: 8. Here the CDR3 DNA reads TGTGCCAGCAGCCCGGACAGGGTTAGGAATTCACCCCTCCACTTT. The encoded protein is CASSPDRVRNSPLHF.

This chain uses TRBV18 with TRBJ2-3; TRBD2 agrees at 15 bases. This CDR3 is 18 amino acids long. V lost 1 base to trimming and J lost 4 bases; unmatched junction nucleotides: 6. Germline V gene sequence: CDR1 KGHSH, CDR2 LQKENI. The CDR3 nucleotides are TGTGCCAGCTCACCACTACCGGGACTAGCGGGGGGATCAGATACGCAGTATTTT. This encodes CASSPLPGLAGGSDTQYF.

This chain joins TRBV28 and TRBJ2-3; D gene uncertain. V lost 7 bases and J lost 2, with 19 bases in between. This CDR3 is built from 16 residues. In germline, CDR1 is MDHEN, CDR2 SYDVKM. The CDR3 here is CASTTLGELNTDTQYF. CDR3 DNA: TGTGCCAGCACTACCCTAGGCGAACTGAACACAGATACGCAGTATTTT.

This rearrangement joins TRBV6-1 to TRBJ2-3, with 7 bases fitting TRBD1. The CDR3 covers 13 residues. V was clipped by 6 bases and J by 2 bases; unmatched bases: 2. Germline values: CDR1 MNHNS, CDR2 SASEGT. The chain's CDR3 is CASRGQLTDTQYF. In DNA form, the CDR3 reads TGTGCCAGCAGGGGACAGCTCACAGATACGCAGTATTTT.

V gene TRBV5-4 combines with J gene TRBJ2-4; D may be TRBD2 (6 bases). Germline-derived CDR1 and CDR2 are SGHNT and YYREEE (reference sequence). V dropped 2 bases and J dropped 6 bases, with 12 bases sitting between them. The CDR3 extends over 14 amino acids. CDR3 in DNA: TGTGCCAGCAGCTTTTCGGAGGGGTTAAACATTCAGTACTTC. Protein: CASSFSEGLNIQYF.

V is TRBV14 and J is TRBJ1-1, with D possibly matching TRBD1 (6 bases). The CDR3 is 16 amino acids. Germline V CDR1 and CDR2: SGHDN, FVKESK. Deletions cut 1 base from V and 4 bases from J, with 16 bases between. The CDR3 coding sequence is TGTGCCAGCAGCCAAGGGCTGGGGGCGAGGGGCACTGAAGCTTTCTTT. Residues: CASSQGLGARGTEAFF.

The gene calls are TRBV6-1 and TRBJ2-7; D is perhaps TRBD1 or TRBD2 (6 bases each). V was cut by 0 bases and J by 4 bases, with 19 bases left in between. Germline CDR1 MNHNS, CDR2 SASEGT. CDR3 size: 17 residues. CDR3 loop: CASSEAPFTGGGYEQYF. CDR3 sequence (DNA): TGTGCCAGCAGTGAAGCCCCCTTTACAGGAGGGGGTTACGAGCAGTACTTC.